This T cell receptor (beta chain) was captured by sequencing in a study of T cells in Graves' hyperthyroidism and ophthalmopathy. Amplification of TCR beta CDR3 regions was performed using RNA transcripts as template. During a first-round RT-PCR of the TCR CDR3, the HTBI primer set was used. Via MiXCR, TCRdb re-called the multiplex PCR reads, giving one row per CDR3 protein. The sample consists of about 340,000 distinct CDR3 sequences, 18% of them appearing once. The V gene lost 0 bases and the J gene lost 7 bases, with 16 bases spanning the gap. The germline gives CDR1 SGHDT, CDR2 YYEEEE. This CDR3 comprises 15 residues. Clinical symptoms, serum thyroxine, TRAb, thyroid ultrasound and orbital computed tomography informed diagnoses.

The sample was blood. This receptor was identified in a woman in her fifties or sixties with Graves' hyperthyroidism. The rearrangement links TRBV5-6 to TRBJ1-2; a weak D match, TRBD1 (6 bases). As DNA, the CDR3 is TGTGCCAGCAGCTTGGATGGCAGGGGTATGGGTGGCTACACCTTC. Translating it yields CASSLDGRGMGGYTF.